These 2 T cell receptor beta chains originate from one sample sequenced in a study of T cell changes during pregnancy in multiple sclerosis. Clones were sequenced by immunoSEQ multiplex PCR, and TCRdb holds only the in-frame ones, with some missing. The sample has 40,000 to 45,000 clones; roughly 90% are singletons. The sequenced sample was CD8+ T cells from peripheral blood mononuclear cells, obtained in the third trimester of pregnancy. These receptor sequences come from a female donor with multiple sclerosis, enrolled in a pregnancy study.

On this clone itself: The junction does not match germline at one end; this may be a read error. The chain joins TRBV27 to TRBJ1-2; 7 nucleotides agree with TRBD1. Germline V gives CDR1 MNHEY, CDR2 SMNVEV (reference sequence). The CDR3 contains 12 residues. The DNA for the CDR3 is TGTGCCAGCAGGGAGAGGGGGCTGGGCTGCACCTTC. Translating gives CASRERGLGCTF.

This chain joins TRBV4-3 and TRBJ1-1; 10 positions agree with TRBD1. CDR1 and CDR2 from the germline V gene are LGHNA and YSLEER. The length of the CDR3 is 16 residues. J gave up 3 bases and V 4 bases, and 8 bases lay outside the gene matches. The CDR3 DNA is TGCGCCAGCAGCCTGCGTCCCGGGACAGGGGACACTGAAGCTTTCTTT. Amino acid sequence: CASSLRPGTGDTEAFF.